This TCR beta chain is drawn from a study of human T cells and chemical hapten exposure. This clonotype was seen many times. The antigen is not known. V lost 0 bases, J lost 5 bases, and 19 bases lay in between. Per the germline V gene, CDR1 is MGHRA and CDR2 is YSYEKL. The CDR3 spans 18 residues. The study's findings and limits: TCRs above 1 in 1000 frequency did not change with DPC sensitization.

TCRdb re-called the RACE reads with MiXCR, one entry per CDR3 protein. Of some 300,000 distinct CDR3 sequences in the sample, 4.5% to 7% are singletons; the top ten hold more than 8%. Time point here: pre-sensitization, week 0. The treatment is: therapeutic diphenylcyclopropenone sensitization with weekly scalp DPC. The rearrangement joins TRBV4-1 to TRBJ1-4; D uncertain. The sample consisted of whole blood, taken in connection with sensitization to the hapten diphenylcyclopropenone (DPC). This clonotype was sampled from a woman aged 18-30 years with alopecia areata. Some clones in this sample may be carry-over from other donors' samples. As DNA, the CDR3 is TGCGCCAGCAGCCAAGATAGGTCCCCGGACGGAGAAAATGAAAAACTGTTTTTT. Encoded protein: CASSQDRSPDGENEKLFF.